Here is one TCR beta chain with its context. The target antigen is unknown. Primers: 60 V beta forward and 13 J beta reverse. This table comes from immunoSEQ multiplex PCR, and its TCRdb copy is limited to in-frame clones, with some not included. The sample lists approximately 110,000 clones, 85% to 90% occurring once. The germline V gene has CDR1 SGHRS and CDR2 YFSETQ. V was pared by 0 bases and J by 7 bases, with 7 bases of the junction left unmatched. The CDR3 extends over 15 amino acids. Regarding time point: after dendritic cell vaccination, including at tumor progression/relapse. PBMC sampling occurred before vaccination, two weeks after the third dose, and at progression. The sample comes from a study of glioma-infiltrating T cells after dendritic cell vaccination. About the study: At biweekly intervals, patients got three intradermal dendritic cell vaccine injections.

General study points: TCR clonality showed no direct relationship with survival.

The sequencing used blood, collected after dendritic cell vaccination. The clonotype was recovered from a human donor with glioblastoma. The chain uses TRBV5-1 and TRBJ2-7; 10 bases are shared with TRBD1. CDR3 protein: CASSLDGTGAWEQYF. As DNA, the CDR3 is TGCGCCAGCAGCTTGGATGGGACAGGGGCCTGGGAGCAGTACTTC.